A selection of T cell receptor beta chains follows, all from one sample in a study of blood T cell repertoires in COVID-19. Profiled with immunoSEQ multiplex PCR; TCRdb holds only in-frame clones, not every one. The table shows about 190,000 clones, with 83% occurring only once. The sample consisted of peripheral blood. The receptors come from a woman in her thirties or forties with acute or convalescent COVID-19. CDR3s include the opening cysteine and the closing phenylalanine or tryptophan. D genes are given only for firm matches. For some rows the clone size is stated as once, few or many, or as a class when expanded; others skip it.

NA NA TRBJ2-2 TRBV27 CASSFTNTGELFF TGTGCCAGCAGTTTCACGAACACCGGGGAGCTGTTTTTT
NA TRBD2 TRBJ2-2 TRBV9 CASSVVQPGGADTGELFF TGTGCCAGCAGCGTTGTCCAGCCCGGGGGGGCCGACACCGGGGAGCTGTTTTTT
NA TRBD1 TRBJ1-5 TRBV27 CASRKQGAGGQPQHF TGTGCCAGCAGGAAACAGGGGGCGGGTGGTCAGCCCCAGCATTTT
NA NA TRBJ1-2 TRBV6-5 CASSYSDVGANYGYTF TGTGCCAGCAGTTACTCGGATGTGGGAGCTAACTATGGCTACACCTTC
NA NA TRBJ1-3 TRBV5-8 CASSSYSGNTIYF TGTGCCAGCAGCTCGTACTCTGGAAACACCATATATTTT
few TRBD2 TRBJ2-7 TRBV27 CASMVVAGRDYEQYF TGTGCCAGCATGGTAGTAGCGGGAAGGGATTACGAGCAGTACTTC
NA NA TRBJ1-1 TRBV30 CAWIRVWGGTEAFF TGTGCCTGGATAAGGGTCTGGGGAGGCACTGAAGCTTTCTTT
once NA TRBJ2-1 TRBV9 CASSVDVGSNNEQFF TGTGCCAGCAGCGTAGATGTGGGGAGCAACAATGAGCAGTTCTTC
NA NA TRBJ1-6 TRBV19 CASSGGQRSYNSPLHF TGTGCCAGTAGTGGAGGACAGCGCTCCTATAATTCACCCCTCCACTTT
NA NA TRBJ1-3 TRBV19 CASSIGASGNTIYF TGTGCCAGTAGTATTGGGGCCTCTGGAAACACCATATATTTT
NA TRBD1 TRBJ1-5 TRBV5-5 CASSASGQGSGNQPQHF TGTGCCAGCAGCGCTTCCGGACAGGGATCGGGCAATCAGCCCCAGCATTTT
NA NA TRBJ1-1 TRBV11-2 CASIRDRGAEAFF TGTGCCAGCATCCGTGACCGAGGCGCTGAAGCTTTCTTT
NA NA TRBJ1-2 TRBV7-9 CASSFQGLDGYTF TGTGCCAGCAGCTTTCAGGGACTAGATGGCTACACCTTC
few NA TRBJ1-1 TRBV5-4 CASSLGGLRTEAFF TGTGCCAGCAGCTTGGGGGGGCTGAGGACTGAAGCTTTCTTT
NA NA TRBJ1-3 TRBV11-2 CASSLGLGGFLGNTIYF TGTGCCAGCAGCTTAGGCCTCGGGGGTTTTCTGGGAAACACCATATATTTT
NA TRBD2 TRBJ2-3 TRBV6-6 CASRGRGGADTQYF TGTGCCAGCAGGGGGCGGGGGGGTGCAGATACGCAGTATTTT
NA TRBD2 TRBJ2-3 TRBV9 CASSVDQAGEVGDTQYF TGTGCCAGCAGCGTAGATCAAGCGGGGGAGGTGGGAGATACGCAGTATTTT
NA NA TRBJ2-5 TRBV12-3/TRBV12-4 CASSFGAETQYF TGTGCCAGCAGTTTTGGGGCGGAGACCCAGTACTTC
NA NA TRBJ1-5 TRBV18 CASSPLSQSNQPQHF TGTGCCAGCTCACCACTATCCCAGAGCAATCAGCCCCAGCATTTT
NA TRBD1 TRBJ1-4 TRBV28 CASSLRQGRREKLFF TGTGCCAGCAGTCTCCGACAGGGACGAAGAGAAAAACTGTTTTTT
NA TRBD1 TRBJ2-1 TRBV6-4 CASSGDRDNEQFF TGTGCCAGCAGTGGGGACAGGGACAATGAGCAGTTCTTC
NA NA TRBJ2-7 TRBV28 CASSRGYEQYF TGTGCCAGCAGCCGAGGCTACGAGCAGTACTTC
NA NA TRBJ2-5 TRBV6-5 CASSYRLAETQYF TGTGCCAGCAGTTACAGGCTAGCGGAGACCCAGTACTTC
NA TRBD1 TRBJ1-1 TRBV6-5 CASRDWTGGTEAFF TGTGCCAGCAGAGACTGGACAGGGGGTACTGAAGCTTTCTTT
NA NA TRBJ2-1 TRBV5-1 CASSKQGDNEQFF TGCGCCAGCAGCAAACAGGGAGACAATGAGCAGTTCTTC
NA TRBD1 TRBJ2-7 TRBV30 CAGTGGQGEQYF TGTGCCGGGACAGGGGGACAGGGCGAGCAGTACTTC
NA TRBD2 TRBJ2-7 TRBV6-2/TRBV6-3 CASSYRSGNSYEQYF TGTGCCAGCAGTTATCGGAGCGGGAACTCCTACGAGCAGTACTTC
NA NA TRBJ2-1 TRBV7-9 CASSLGGGASVYNEQFF TGTGCCAGCAGCTTAGGAGGCGGGGCCTCGGTCTACAATGAGCAGTTCTTC
NA TRBD1 TRBJ2-7 TRBV24-1 CATSGNPGQGPYEQYF TGTGCCACCAGTGGGAACCCGGGACAGGGGCCCTACGAGCAGTACTTC
NA TRBD2 TRBJ2-7 TRBV28 CAYARERGEQYF TGTGCCTACGCCCGGGAGCGGGGCGAGCAGTACTTC
few NA TRBJ2-3 TRBV28 CASSPPTEVGKQYF TGTGCCAGCAGCCCACCAACGGAGGTCGGGAAGCAGTATTTT
NA TRBD1 TRBJ1-2 TRBV28 CASSKTDRGYGYTF TGTGCCAGCAGTAAAACAGACAGGGGCTATGGCTACACCTTC
NA NA TRBJ1-5 TRBV27 CASSLYGYSNQPQHF TGTGCCAGCAGTTTATACGGTTATAGCAATCAGCCCCAGCATTTT
NA NA TRBJ1-5 TRBV27 CASSPQGEDQPQHF TGTGCCAGCAGTCCCCAGGGTGAAGATCAGCCCCAGCATTTT
NA NA TRBJ1-3 TRBV28 CASSLQGSGNTIYF TGTGCCAGCAGTCTACAGGGCTCTGGAAACACCATATATTTT
NA TRBD1 TRBJ1-2 TRBV7-2 CASSLTGVGGYTF TGTGCCAGCAGCCTCACAGGGGTAGGGGGCTACACCTTC
NA TRBD2 TRBJ2-1 TRBV7-2 CASSLGGGGSYNEQFF TGTGCCAGCAGCTTAGGTGGCGGGGGGTCCTACAATGAGCAGTTCTTC